This T cell receptor (beta chain) is drawn from a study of blood T cell repertoires in COVID-19. Across the whole study: The analysed material was cDNA or gDNA that came from T cells, B-cell-depleted T cells, or PBMCs.

There are 13 residues in the CDR3. Germline CDR1 SNHLY, CDR2 FYNNEI. The V gene lost 5 bases and the J gene lost 4 bases, with 9 bases spanning the gap. In the original workflow: Amplification of reference gene primers provided the estimated nucleated cell counts. Profiling relied on immunoSEQ multiplex PCR, and the TCRdb table lists in-frame clones only, not all of them. V, J and clone size were drawn from that table, and D and trimming were deduced from the DNA. The sample carries 90,000 to 120,000 clones, 75% to 90% recorded once. This TCR derives from a woman older than 75 with acute or convalescent COVID-19. Sequenced input: peripheral blood. The chain carries TRBV2 and TRBJ1-5; no definite D call. In DNA, the CDR3 is TGTGCCAGCAGTCGGGCGGGAAATCAGCCCCAGCATTTT. Translated, it gives CASSRAGNQPQHF.